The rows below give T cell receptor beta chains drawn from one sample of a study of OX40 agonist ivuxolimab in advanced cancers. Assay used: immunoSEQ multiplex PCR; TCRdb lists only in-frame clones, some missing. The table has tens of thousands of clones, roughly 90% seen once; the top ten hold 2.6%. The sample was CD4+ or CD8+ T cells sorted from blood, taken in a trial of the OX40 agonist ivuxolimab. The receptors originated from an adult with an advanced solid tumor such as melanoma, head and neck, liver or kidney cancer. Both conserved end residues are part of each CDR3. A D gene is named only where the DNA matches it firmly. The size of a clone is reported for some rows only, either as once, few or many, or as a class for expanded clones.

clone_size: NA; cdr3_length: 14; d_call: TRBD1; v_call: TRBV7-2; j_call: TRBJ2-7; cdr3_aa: CASRGFGQGYEQYF; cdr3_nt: TGTGCCAGCAGAGGGTTCGGACAGGGCTACGAGCAGTACTTC
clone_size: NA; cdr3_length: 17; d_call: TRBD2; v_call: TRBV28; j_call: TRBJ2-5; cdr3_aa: CASSFVRLAGELETQYF; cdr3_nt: TGTGCCAGCAGTTTCGTCCGGTTAGCGGGAGAATTGGAGACCCAGTACTTC
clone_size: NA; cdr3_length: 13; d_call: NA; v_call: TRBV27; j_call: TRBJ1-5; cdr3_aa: CASSLLFGQPQHF; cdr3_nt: TGTGCCAGCAGTTTATTATTCGGGCAGCCCCAGCATTTT
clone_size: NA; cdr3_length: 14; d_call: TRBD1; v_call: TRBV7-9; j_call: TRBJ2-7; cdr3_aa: CASSLGQGRHEQYF; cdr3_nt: TGTGCCAGCAGCCTAGGACAGGGAAGACACGAGCAGTACTTC
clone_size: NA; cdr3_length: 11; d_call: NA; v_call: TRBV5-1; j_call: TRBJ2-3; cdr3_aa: CASSLTDTQYF; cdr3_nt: TGCGCCAGCAGCTTAACAGATACGCAGTATTTT
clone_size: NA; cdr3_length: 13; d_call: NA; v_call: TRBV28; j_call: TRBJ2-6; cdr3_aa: CASIRSGANVLTF; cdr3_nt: TGTGCCAGCATCCGCTCTGGGGCCAACGTCCTGACTTTC
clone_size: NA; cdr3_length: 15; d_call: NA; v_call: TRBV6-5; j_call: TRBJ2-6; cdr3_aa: CASRLDRSGANVLTF; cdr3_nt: TGTGCCAGCAGACTCGACAGGTCTGGGGCCAACGTCCTGACTTTC
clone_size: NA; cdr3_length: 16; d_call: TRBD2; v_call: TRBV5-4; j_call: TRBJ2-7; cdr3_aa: CASSPTASGSLGEQYF; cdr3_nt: TGTGCCAGCAGCCCGACGGCTAGCGGGAGCCTTGGGGAGCAGTACTTC
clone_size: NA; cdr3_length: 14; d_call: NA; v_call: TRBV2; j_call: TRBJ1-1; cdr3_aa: CASSIQGSNTEAFF; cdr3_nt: TGTGCCAGCAGCATACAGGGCTCGAACACTGAAGCTTTCTTT
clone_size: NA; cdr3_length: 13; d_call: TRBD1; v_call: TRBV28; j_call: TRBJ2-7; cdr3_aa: CASSGTGVREQYF; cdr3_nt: TGTGCCAGCAGTGGGACAGGGGTTAGGGAGCAGTACTTC
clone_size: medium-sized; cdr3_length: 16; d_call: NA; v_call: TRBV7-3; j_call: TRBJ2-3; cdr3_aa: CASRLLAGSQGDTQYF; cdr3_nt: TGTGCCAGCAGGTTACTCGCCGGGTCTCAAGGAGATACGCAGTATTTT
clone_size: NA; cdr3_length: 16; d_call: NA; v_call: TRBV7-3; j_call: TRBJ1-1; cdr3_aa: CASSLNSAGPNTEAFF; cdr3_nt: TGTGCCAGCAGCTTAAATTCGGCAGGACCGAACACTGAAGCTTTCTTT
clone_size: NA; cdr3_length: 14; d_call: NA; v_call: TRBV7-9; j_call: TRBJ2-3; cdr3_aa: CASGLAGPTDTQYF; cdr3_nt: TGTGCCAGCGGTCTAGCCGGGCCAACAGATACGCAGTATTTT
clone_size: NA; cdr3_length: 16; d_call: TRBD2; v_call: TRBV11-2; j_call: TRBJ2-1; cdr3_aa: CASSFSGLAGASRQFF; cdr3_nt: TGTGCCAGCAGCTTCAGTGGGCTAGCGGGAGCGAGTCGGCAGTTCTTC
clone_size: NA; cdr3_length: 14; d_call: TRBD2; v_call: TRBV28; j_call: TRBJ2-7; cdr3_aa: CASSWLAGAYEQYF; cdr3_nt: TGTGCCAGCAGTTGGCTAGCGGGGGCCTACGAGCAGTACTTC
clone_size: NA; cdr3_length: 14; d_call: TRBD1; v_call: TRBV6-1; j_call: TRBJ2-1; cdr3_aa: CASIGQAPYNEQFF; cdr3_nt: TGTGCCAGCATTGGACAGGCACCCTACAATGAGCAGTTCTTC
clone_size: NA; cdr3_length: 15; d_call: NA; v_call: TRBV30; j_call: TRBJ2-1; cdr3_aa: CAWSLTGTTRGEQFF; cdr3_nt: TGTGCCTGGAGCCTAACGGGGACCACCCGGGGTGAGCAGTTCTTC
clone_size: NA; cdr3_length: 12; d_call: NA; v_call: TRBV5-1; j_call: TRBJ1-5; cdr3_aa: CASSLQGQPQHF; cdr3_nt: TGCGCCAGCAGCTTACAGGGTCAGCCCCAGCATTTT
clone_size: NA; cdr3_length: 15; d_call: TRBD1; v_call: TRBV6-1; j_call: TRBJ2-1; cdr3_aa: CASNGQGRSYNEQFF; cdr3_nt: TGTGCCAGCAACGGACAGGGGAGGTCCTACAATGAGCAGTTCTTC
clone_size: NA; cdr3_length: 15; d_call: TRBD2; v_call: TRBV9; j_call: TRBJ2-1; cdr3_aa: CASSPGLADENEQFF; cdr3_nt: TGTGCCAGCAGCCCGGGACTAGCGGACGAGAATGAGCAGTTCTTC
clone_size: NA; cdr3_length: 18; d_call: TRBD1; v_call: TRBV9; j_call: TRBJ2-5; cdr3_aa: CASSVAPGTDLYQETQYF; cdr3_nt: TGTGCCAGCAGCGTAGCCCCAGGGACAGACTTGTACCAAGAGACCCAGTACTTC
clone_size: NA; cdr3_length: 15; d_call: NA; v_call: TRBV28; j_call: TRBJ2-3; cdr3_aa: CASSLYPSSTDTQYF; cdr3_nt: TGTGCCAGCAGTTTATATCCGTCTAGCACAGATACGCAGTATTTT
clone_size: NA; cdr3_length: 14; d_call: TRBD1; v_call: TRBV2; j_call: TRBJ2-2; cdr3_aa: CASRGDRWYGELFF; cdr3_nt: TGTGCCAGCAGAGGGGACAGGTGGTACGGGGAGCTGTTTTTT
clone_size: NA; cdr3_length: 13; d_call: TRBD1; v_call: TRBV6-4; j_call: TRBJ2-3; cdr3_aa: CASSRDSRDTQYF; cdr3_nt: TGTGCCAGCAGCAGGGACAGTAGAGATACGCAGTATTTT
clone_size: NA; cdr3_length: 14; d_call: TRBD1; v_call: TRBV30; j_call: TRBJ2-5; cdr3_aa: CAWAGTGGGETQYF; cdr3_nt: TGTGCCTGGGCCGGGACAGGGGGCGGGGAGACCCAGTACTTC
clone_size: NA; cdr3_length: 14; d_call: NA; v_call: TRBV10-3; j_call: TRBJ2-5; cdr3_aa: CAISQGHSQETQYF; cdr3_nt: TGTGCCATCTCCCAGGGCCACTCCCAAGAGACCCAGTACTTC
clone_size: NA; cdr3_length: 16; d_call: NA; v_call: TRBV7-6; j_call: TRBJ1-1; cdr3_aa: CASSLAGGGVETEAFF; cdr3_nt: TGTGCCAGCAGCTTAGCCGGCGGCGGGGTAGAGACTGAAGCTTTCTTT